Each of the 24 T cell receptor beta chains below was sequenced from the same sample in a study of blood T cell repertoires in COVID-19. Libraries were prepared by immunoSEQ multiplex PCR; TCRdb keeps only in-frame clonotypes and omits some of them. The table shows 250,000 to 300,000 clones, with approximately 87% occurring only once. Sequencing was performed on peripheral blood. The source of these receptors is a woman in her 30s with COVID-19, enrolled during active disease.

The rearrangement uses TRBV6-5 and TRBJ1-6, with TRBD1 matching over 7 bases. The CDR3 runs to 15 residues. CDR1 MNHEY and CDR2 SVGAGI come from the germline V gene. V shed 5 bases, J shed 7 bases, and the junction held 8 bases outside the gene matches. Written as DNA, the CDR3 is TGTGCCAGCAGTCGAGGGGGACAGAAGAATTCACCCCTCCACTTT. It specifies CASSRGGQKNSPLHF.

The chain links TRBV29-1 to TRBJ1-2; TRBD1 aligns across 7 bases. The CDR3 length is 13 residues. With V trimmed by 6 bases and J by 7 bases, 11 bases remained unmatched. CDR1 SQVTM and CDR2 ANQGSEA come from the germline V gene. The DNA of the CDR3 is TGCAGCGTAGCCACAGGGGTGGGACGTGGCTACACCTTC. Amino acid sequence: CSVATGVGRGYTF.

The chain employs TRBV3-1 (or the pseudogene TRBV3-2) and TRBJ2-5, with 8 nucleotides matching TRBD2. Germline values: CDR1 LGHDT, CDR2 YNNKEL (reference sequence). The CDR3 has 17 residues. Trimming cost V 4 bases and J 2 bases; bases outside gene matches: 12. CDR3 protein: CASSLRGGAGGQETQYF. In DNA form, the CDR3 reads TGTGCCAGCAGCCTACGAGGTGGGGCGGGGGGTCAAGAGACCCAGTACTTC.

The J gene is TRBJ2-3, the V gene TRBV5-1; TRBD2 is a possible D gene (6 bases). The germline V gene encodes CDR1 SGHRS and CDR2 YFSETQ. Trimming cost V 1 base and J 0 bases, with 12 bases left between them. The CDR3 runs to 16 residues. The DNA for the CDR3 is TGCGCCAGCAGCTTGCGCGGGGCACCTAGCACAGATACGCAGTATTTT. It specifies CASSLRGAPSTDTQYF.

The rearrangement links TRBV19 to TRBJ1-2; D is unclear. V was pared by 1 base and J by 4 bases, with 13 bases between. Germline CDR1 LNHDA, CDR2 SQIVND (reference sequence). The CDR3 length is 15 residues. The CDR3 spells CASSIAGFSGYGYTF. In DNA, the CDR3 is TGTGCCAGTAGTATAGCGGGGTTCAGCGGCTATGGCTACACCTTC. Supplemented by reference TRBV19 and TRBJ1-2, the full variable domain reads DGGITQSPKYLFRKEGQNVTLSCEQNLNHDAMYWYRQDPGQGLRLIYYSQIVNDFQKGDIAEGYSVSREKKESFPLTVTSAQKNPTAFYLCASSIAGFSGYGYTFGSGTRLTVV.

The chain links TRBV12-2 to TRBJ1-4; the table's D call TRBD1 went unverified against the DNA. TRBV12-2 represents a pseudogene. The CDR3 runs 18 residues. The CDR3, as DNA: TGTGCAAGTCGCTCCCTAGACGTATGGGCAGGGATTGAGAAAAAACTGTTTTTT. Encoded protein: CASRSLDVWAGIEKKLFF.

V usage is TRBV19 and J usage is TRBJ1-4; weak D call: TRBD1 (6 bases). CDR1 LNHDA and CDR2 SQIVND come from the germline V gene (reference sequence). V lost 6 bases and J 6 bases, leaving 8 bases between the germline ends. CDR3 length equals 12 residues. CDR3 nucleotides: TGTGCCAGTAGCCGGACAGATGAAAAACTGTTTTTT. Protein: CASSRTDEKLFF.

V usage is TRBV11-3 and J usage is TRBJ2-7; 8 bases agree with TRBD1. The ends lost 4 bases at V and 3 bases at J; junction bases unmatched: 5. This CDR3 is built from 14 residues. CDR1 and CDR2 (germline): SGHNT, YENEEA. CDR3 DNA sequence: TGTGCCAGCAGCTCCACAGGGGGGAGCTACGAGCAGTACTTC. Its protein product is CASSSTGGSYEQYF.

The chain links TRBV7-2 to TRBJ1-6; 8 bases line up with TRBD1. With 3 bases clipped from V and 9 bases from J, the junction kept 4 bases outside the gene matches. Germline CDR1 SGHTA, CDR2 FQGNSA. There are 14 residues in the CDR3. CDR3 DNA: TGTGCCAGCAGCTTTCAGGGGGCCTCTTCACCCCTCCACTTT. It encodes CASSFQGASSPLHF.

This rearrangement joins TRBV10-1 to TRBJ2-7, with 7 bases that match TRBD2. CDR3 length equals 14 residues. CDR1 and CDR2 (germline): WNHNN, SYGVQD (reference sequence). Trimming cost V 3 bases and J 2 bases; bases outside gene matches: 4. In DNA form, the CDR3 reads TGCGCCAGCAGTGAAGGACTAGAGCCCTACGAGCAGTACTTC. It encodes CASSEGLEPYEQYF.

The V gene is TRBV6-1, the J gene TRBJ2-2, with 9 nucleotides matching TRBD1. The trim removed 2 bases at V and 6 bases at J, leaving 7 bases unmatched. Germline assignment: CDR1 MNHNS and CDR2 SASEGT. This CDR3 has 16 amino acids. In DNA, the CDR3 is TGTGCCAGCAGTGAATGGGACAGGGCCGCCCCCGGGGAGCTGTTTTTT. Its translation is CASSEWDRAAPGELFF.

The rearrangement uses TRBV10-1 and TRBJ1-5; 8 bases are shared with TRBD1. Germline V gives CDR1 WNHNN, CDR2 SYGVQD (reference sequence). There are 14 residues in the CDR3. V shed 4 bases, J shed 6 bases, and the junction held 5 bases outside the gene matches. The DNA for the CDR3 is TGCGCCAGCAGTGCCGGGACAGGACTTCAGCCCCAGCATTTT. Amino acid sequence: CASSAGTGLQPQHF.

V gene TRBV3-1 (or the pseudogene TRBV3-2) combines with J gene TRBJ2-6; 7 bases align to TRBD2. Germline values: CDR1 LGHDT, CDR2 YNNKEL (reference sequence). The V and J ends lost 3 bases and 3 bases, in that order; junction bases with no gene match: 2. The length of the CDR3 is 15 residues. The CDR3 loop is CASSQAGVGANVLTF. The CDR3 DNA sequence: TGTGCCAGCAGCCAGGCGGGGGTTGGGGCCAACGTCCTGACTTTC.

The chain couples TRBV11-1 to TRBJ2-7; 10 bases fit TRBD1. The trim removed 2 bases at V and 2 bases at J, leaving 6 bases unmatched. Germline CDR1 is SGHAT and CDR2 is FQDESV (reference sequence). There are 16 residues in the CDR3. The CDR3 loop is CASSLFGTGVTYEQYF. The CDR3 DNA reads as TGTGCCAGCAGCTTATTCGGGACAGGGGTCACCTACGAGCAGTACTTC.

The chain couples TRBV5-6 to TRBJ1-2; possible D gene TRBD1, 5 bases. This CDR3 contains 16 residues. V was pared by 4 bases and J by 0 bases, with 16 bases between. Germline lookup yields CDR1 SGHDT and CDR2 YYEEEE. Here the CDR3 DNA reads TGTGCCAGCAGCCCCGGTTGGGGCCCGTCTAACTATGGCTACACCTTC. Residues: CASSPGWGPSNYGYTF. Looking up the rest from reference TRBV5-6 and TRBJ1-2 gives the full variable domain: DAGVTQSPTHLIKTRGQQVTLRCSPKSGHDTVSWYQQALGQGPQFIFQYYEEEERQRGNFPDRFSGHQFPNYSSELNVNALLLGDSALYLCASSPGWGPSNYGYTFGSGTRLTVV.

The rearrangement joins TRBV11-2 to TRBJ1-1; possible D gene TRBD1, 5 bases. Trimming took 2 bases from V and 8 from J, leaving 18 bases between them. The CDR3 covers 15 residues. The germline CDR1 and CDR2 sequences are SGHAT and FQNNGV. The CDR3 here is CASSLWRQGSAEAFF. The DNA of the CDR3 is TGTGCCAGCAGCTTATGGCGGCAGGGATCGGCCGAAGCTTTCTTT.

The chain employs TRBV7-9 and TRBJ1-2; D remains unclear. This CDR3 contains 13 residues. Germline lookup yields CDR1 SEHNR and CDR2 FQNEAQ (reference sequence). Deletions cut 2 bases from V and 8 bases from J, with 12 bases between. The CDR3 loop is CASSLTQTGGYTF. In DNA form, the CDR3 reads TGTGCCAGCAGCTTAACCCAGACTGGGGGCTACACCTTC. Full variable domain (outside the CDR3, taken from reference TRBV7-9 and TRBJ1-2): DTGVSQNPRHKITKRGQNVTFRCDPISEHNRLYWYRQTLGQGPEFLTYFQNEAQLEKSRLLSDRFSAERPKGSFSTLEIQRTEQGDSAMYLCASSLTQTGGYTFGSGTRLTVV.

The V call is TRBV10-3, the J call TRBJ1-1; D remains unclear. Trimming took off 7 bases at V and 1 base at J, with 16 bases between the two ends. CDR3 length equals 15 residues. Germline CDR1 is ENHRY and CDR2 is SYGVKD. This chain's CDR3 is CAIISGEQENTEAFF. The DNA of the CDR3 is TGTGCCATCATCAGCGGGGAACAAGAGAACACTGAAGCTTTCTTT.

The chain joins TRBV18 to TRBJ2-3, with 9 bases identical to TRBD2. Germline V CDR1 and CDR2: KGHSH, LQKENI. This CDR3 has 15 residues. V gave up 6 bases and J gave up 7 bases; unmatched junction bases: 11. The CDR3 region is CASSPPGTSRNTQYF. In DNA, the CDR3 is TGTGCCAGCTCGCCGCCCGGGACTAGCCGAAATACGCAGTATTTT.

The chain carries TRBV5-6 and TRBJ1-6; D is perhaps TRBD1 (5 bases). This CDR3 spans 12 amino acids. V was clipped by 4 bases and J by 8 bases, with 7 bases between them. Germline V lookup: CDR1 SGHDT, CDR2 YYEEEE. CDR3 region: CASSPGDSPLHF. Here the CDR3 DNA reads TGTGCCAGCAGCCCGGGGGATTCACCCCTCCACTTT.

This chain links TRBV30 with TRBJ1-2, with D perhaps TRBD1 (6 bases). V was trimmed by 5 bases and J by 4 bases, leaving 17 bases between them. CDR3 length equals 14 residues. Germline V gene sequence: CDR1 GTSNPN, CDR2 SVGIG (reference sequence). The CDR3 region has the DNA TGTGCCTGGGAACAGGGTTATCGAGGCTATGGCTACACCTTC. It specifies CAWEQGYRGYGYTF.

CDR3 region: CASSFTVNTGELFF. DNA for the CDR3: TGCGCCAGCAGCTTCACAGTGAACACCGGGGAGCTGTTTTTT. V gene TRBV5-1 combines with J gene TRBJ2-2; D uncertain. From germline, CDR1 is SGHRS and CDR2 YFSETQ. Trimming removed 2 bases at V and 1 base at J, with 6 bases between. This CDR3 spans 14 amino acids.

The genes are TRBV4-1 and TRBJ2-3; 9 bases are shared with TRBD2. In germline, CDR1 is MGHRA, CDR2 YSYEKL. CDR3 size: 18 residues. V lost 1 base and J lost 1; bases outside the gene matches: 9. The CDR3 DNA sequence: TGCGCCAGCAGCCAAGGCCGGGCGCGGGGGGGGCGCACAGATACGCAGTATTTT. This sequence encodes CASSQGRARGGRTDTQYF.

In this sample, this clone turned up once. The rearrangement joins TRBV6-2 or TRBV6-3 to TRBJ2-5; tentative D call: TRBD1 (6 bases). The length of the CDR3 is 14 residues. CDR1 and CDR2 (germline): MNHEY, SVGEGT. The V gene lost 5 bases and the J gene lost 0 bases, with 10 bases spanning the gap. CDR3: CASSAYRDQETQYF. CDR3 DNA sequence: TGTGCCAGCAGTGCCTACAGGGACCAAGAGACCCAGTACTTC.